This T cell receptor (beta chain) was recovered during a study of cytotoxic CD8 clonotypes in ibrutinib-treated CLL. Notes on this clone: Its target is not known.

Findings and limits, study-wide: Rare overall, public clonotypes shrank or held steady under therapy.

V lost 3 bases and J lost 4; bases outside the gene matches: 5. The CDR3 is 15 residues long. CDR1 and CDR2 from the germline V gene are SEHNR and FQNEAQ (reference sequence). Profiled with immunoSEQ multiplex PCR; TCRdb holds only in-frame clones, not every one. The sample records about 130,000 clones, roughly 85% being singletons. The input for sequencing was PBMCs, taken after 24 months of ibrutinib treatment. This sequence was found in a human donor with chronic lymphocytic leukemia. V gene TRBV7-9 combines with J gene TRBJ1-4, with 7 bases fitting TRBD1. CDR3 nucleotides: TGTGCCAGCAGCTTTACGACAGGGTTTAATGAAAAACTGTTTTTT. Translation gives CASSFTTGFNEKLFF.